This record concerns one TCR beta chain sequence. The target antigen is unknown. A much larger clone differs by one base, so this may be a read error. This specimen belongs to a study of regulatory T cells in long-lasting Graves disease. In the study overall: Antithyroid drug use was under 3 months in newly diagnosed Graves' patients. Whole-study results and caveats: In persistent patients, shared public clonotypes (about 2,800) outnumbered those in new patients (approximately 880). Accuracy could have been hurt by small sample size.

Noted time point: newly diagnosed GD, antithyroid drugs for less than 3 months. Researchers made the TCR library from RNA that was extracted from PBMCs. Construction of TCR beta libraries relied on iRepertoire HTBI primers and on Arm-PCR targeting CDR3 regions. TCRdb passed the multiplex PCR reads through MiXCR, listing each CDR3 protein once. The table lists 500,000 or so distinct CDR3 sequences, about 16% of them singletons. The germline gives CDR1 KGHSH, CDR2 LQKENI. CDR3 length equals 14 residues. Trimming pared 0 bases from V and 3 bases from J, leaving 8 bases between. The sample was also linked to a second study, of T cells in Graves' hyperthyroidism and ophthalmopathy. That paper states: The study used the HTBI primer set for a first-round RT-PCR of the TCR CDR3.

This chain uses TRBV18 with TRBJ1-2; tentative D call: TRBD1 (5 bases). The specimen was peripheral blood mononuclear cells (PBMCs), collected at new diagnosis, from a patient treated with antithyroid drugs. The sequence derives from a woman aged 35 to 59 with Graves disease. The DNA of the CDR3 is TGTGCCAGCTCACCACCGGGGCGGCACTATGGCTACACCTTC. Translated, it gives CASSPPGRHYGYTF.